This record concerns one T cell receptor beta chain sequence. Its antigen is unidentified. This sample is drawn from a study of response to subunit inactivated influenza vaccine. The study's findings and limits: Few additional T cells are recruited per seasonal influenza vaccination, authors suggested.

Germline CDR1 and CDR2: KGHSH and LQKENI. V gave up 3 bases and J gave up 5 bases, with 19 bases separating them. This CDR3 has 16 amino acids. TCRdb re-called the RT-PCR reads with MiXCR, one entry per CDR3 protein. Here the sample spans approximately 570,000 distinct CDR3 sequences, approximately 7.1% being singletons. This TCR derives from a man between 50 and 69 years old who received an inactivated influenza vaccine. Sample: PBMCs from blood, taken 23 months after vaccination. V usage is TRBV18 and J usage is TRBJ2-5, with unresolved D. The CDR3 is CASSPQTWGLGETQYF. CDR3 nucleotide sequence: TGTGCCAGCTCACCTCAGACCTGGGGTCTGGGTGAGACCCAGTACTTC.